These T cell receptor beta chains were read from a single sample in a study of CD8+ T cells in alopecia areata. TCRdb keeps only in-frame clones here, not all; method: immunoSEQ multiplex PCR. The sample carries about 130,000 clones, roughly 61% recorded once. The sample consisted of CD4+ T cells sorted from blood, taken at week 0. These receptors were taken from a human donor with alopecia areata. The CDR3 runs from the conserved cysteine through the conserved F or W.

>TRBV11-2
CASSSYRVASTDTQYF
>TRBV19
CASSNRDRAYEQYF
>TRBV19
CASSIGVQETQYF
>TRBV25-1
CASSVFRVDRGDEQYF
>TRBV19
CASSMGPTVKQYF
>TRBV19
CASSSIEGFSNQPQHF
>TRBV7-2
CASTVDRESPLHF
>TRBV2
CASSEAWGRGTQYF
>TRBV5-6
CASSRGLDSNNEQFF
>TRBV5-6
CASSFRGSGANVLTF
>TRBV2
CASRGPGANQPQHF
>TRBV4-3
CASSQDLSVGNEQFF
>TRBV2
CASSGIGGDYQETQYF
>TRBV4-3
CASSPGQGSYEQYF
>TRBV7-3
CASRLSPATNEKLFF
>TRBV7-2
CASSFMQETQYF
>TRBV7-9
CASTDNVRIDEQFF